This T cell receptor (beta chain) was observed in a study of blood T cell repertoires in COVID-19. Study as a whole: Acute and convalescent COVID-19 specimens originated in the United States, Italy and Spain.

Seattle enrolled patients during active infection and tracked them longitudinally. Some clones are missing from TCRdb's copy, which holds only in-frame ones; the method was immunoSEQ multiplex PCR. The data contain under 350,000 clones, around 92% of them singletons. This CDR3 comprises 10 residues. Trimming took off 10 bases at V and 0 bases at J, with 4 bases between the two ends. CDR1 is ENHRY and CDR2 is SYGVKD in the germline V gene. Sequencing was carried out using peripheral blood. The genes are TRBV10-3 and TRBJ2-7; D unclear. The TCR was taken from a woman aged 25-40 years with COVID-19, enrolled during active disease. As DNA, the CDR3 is TGTGCCAATCGCTCCTACGAGCAGTACGTC. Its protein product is CANRSYEQYV.